These 23 T cell receptor beta chains came from one sample sequenced in a study of cytomegalovirus exposure and HLA in healthy donors. TCRdb keeps only in-frame clones here, not all; method: immunoSEQ multiplex PCR. The data show approximately 140,000 clones, almost 90% seen once. Sequenced material: PBMCs. These TCRs come from a woman aged 18 to 35 in good health and CMV-seropositive.

DNA for the CDR3: TGTGCCAGCAGATCCCAGGGGTCTGGGCAGTATTTT. Its translation: CASRSQGSGQYF. V is TRBV27 and J is TRBJ2-3; a possible D gene is TRBD1 (6 bases). CDR1 is MNHEY and CDR2 is SMNVEV in the germline V gene (reference sequence). Deletions cut 6 bases from V and 11 bases from J, with 15 bases between. This CDR3 has 12 amino acids.

The V call is TRBV11-2, the J call TRBJ1-6, with 8 bases aligning to TRBD1. J gave up 7 bases and V 6 bases, and 8 bases lay outside the gene matches. This CDR3 contains 15 residues. The germline V gene has CDR1 SGHAT and CDR2 FQNNGV. The CDR3 bases are TGTGCCAGCAGGCCCATGACAGGGGTCAATTCACCCCTCCACTTT. Its translation: CASRPMTGVNSPLHF.

The CDR3 loop is CASSPAGGNEKLFF. CDR3 DNA sequence: TGTGCCAGCAGTCCCGCGGGGGGCAATGAAAAACTGTTTTTT. This sequence joins TRBV6-5 and TRBJ1-4, with a weak D call TRBD1 (6 bases). V was shortened by 5 bases and J by 5 bases, with 12 bases between the two germline ends. The germline gives CDR1 MNHEY, CDR2 SVGAGI. The CDR3 runs 14 residues.

The chain uses TRBV7-9 and TRBJ1-4; weak D call: TRBD1 (6 bases). Germline-derived CDR1 and CDR2 are SEHNR and FQNEAQ (reference sequence). This CDR3 comprises 14 residues. The germline V and J ends were trimmed by 4 bases and 4 bases, with 10 bases remaining between them. Here the CDR3 DNA reads TGTGCCAGCAGCTCTTGGACAGATAATGAAAAACTGTTTTTT. It yields the protein CASSSWTDNEKLFF.

J is TRBJ2-7 and V is TRBV6-5; 10 nucleotides match TRBD1. This CDR3 comprises 14 residues. The germline V gene encodes CDR1 MNHEY and CDR2 SVGAGI. Germline trimming cut 6 bases from V and 5 bases from J; bases unmatched to any gene: 7. CDR3: CASRTTGGFDEQYF. DNA of the CDR3: TGTGCCAGCAGGACGACAGGGGGCTTCGACGAGCAGTACTTC.

This chain joins TRBV30 and TRBJ2-1; TRBD2 is a possible D gene (5 bases). The CDR3 totals 13 residues. The germline V gene encodes CDR1 GTSNPN and CDR2 SVGIG (reference sequence). V lost 3 bases and J lost 5, with 11 bases in between. The CDR3 sequence: CAWSGVGHNEQFF. Here the CDR3 DNA reads TGTGCCTGGAGCGGGGTAGGGCACAATGAGCAGTTCTTC.

This clone was detected once. This chain uses TRBV6-1 with TRBJ2-7; D ambiguous. V shed 5 bases and J shed 12 bases, with 14 bases lying between them. The CDR3 consists of 11 residues. The V gene's germline CDR1 is MNHNS and CDR2 SASEGT. The CDR3 DNA is TGTGCCAGCAGTTACAGAAAGATTGGGTACTTC. It encodes CASSYRKIGYF.

V is TRBV7-2 and J is TRBJ2-7; TRBD1 agrees at 8 bases. The CDR3 has 15 amino acids. With V trimmed by 6 bases and J by 2 bases, 9 bases remained unmatched. Germline values: CDR1 SGHTA, CDR2 FQGNSA. The CDR3 protein is CASSLSTGAPYEQYF. In nucleotides, the CDR3 is TGTGCCAGCAGTCTGTCGACAGGGGCACCCTACGAGCAGTACTTC.

This chain uses TRBV2 with TRBJ2-2; TRBD2 matches at 10 bases. The V segment lost 10 bases and the J segment 3 bases; nucleotides outside the gene matches: 5. This CDR3 spans 14 amino acids. The germline gives CDR1 SNHLY, CDR2 FYNNEI. The CDR3 region has the DNA TGTGCCACCAATCTAGCGGGGGACACCGGGGAGCTGTTTTTT. It specifies CATNLAGDTGELFF.

The gene calls are TRBV19 and TRBJ1-2; D perhaps matches TRBD1 (5 bases). The CDR3 has 14 residues. CDR1 is LNHDA, CDR2 SQIVND, per germline (reference sequence). The V and J ends lost 4 bases and 2 bases respectively, with 11 bases between them. CDR3 region: CASSNARGNYGYTF. The CDR3 DNA follows: TGTGCCAGTAGTAACGCTAGGGGAAACTATGGCTACACCTTC.

The genes are TRBV30 and TRBJ2-3; D ambiguous. CDR3 length equals 14 residues. V was pared by 2 bases and J by 0 bases, with 9 bases between. The germline V gene has CDR1 GTSNPN and CDR2 SVGIG (reference sequence). CDR3 protein: CAWSIGSSTDTQYF. The CDR3 coding sequence is TGTGCCTGGAGTATCGGTAGTAGCACAGATACGCAGTATTTT.

This clone was seen only once. V gene TRBV7-2 combines with J gene TRBJ1-1, with D uncertain. The CDR3 has 12 amino acids. Trimming cost V 1 base and J 5 bases, with 5 bases left between them. Germline assignment: CDR1 SGHTA and CDR2 FQGNSA. The chain's CDR3 is CASSLERTEAFF. DNA of the CDR3: TGTGCCAGCAGCTTAGAGAGGACTGAAGCTTTCTTT.

This sequence joins TRBV13 and TRBJ2-6, with D hard to call. Trimming stripped 7 bases from V and 6 bases from J, with 10 bases between. This CDR3 region has 13 residues. CDR1 and CDR2 (germline): PRHDT, FYEKMQ (reference sequence). The CDR3 nucleotides read TGTGCCAGCAACCCGCGCATGGCCAACGTCCTGACTTTC. It encodes CASNPRMANVLTF.

The chain employs TRBV18 and TRBJ2-7; D ambiguous. The CDR3 consists of 15 residues. Germline CDR1 KGHSH, CDR2 LQKENI. The ends were cut back, 5 bases at V and 6 bases at J, with 20 bases in the middle. This CDR3 is CASSSLQPDESEQYF. The CDR3 bases are TGTGCCAGCTCATCCCTACAGCCTGATGAGTCCGAGCAGTACTTC.

J is TRBJ2-7 and V is TRBV27; 7 bases fit TRBD2. CDR1 MNHEY and CDR2 SMNVEV come from the germline V gene (reference sequence). The CDR3 runs to 16 residues. Trimming cost V 4 bases and J 7 bases; bases outside gene matches: 16. The CDR3 protein is CASSSTLTAFGREQYF. The CDR3 DNA follows: TGTGCCAGCAGTTCGACTCTAACCGCGTTCGGGAGGGAGCAGTACTTC.

The rearrangement joins TRBV10-3 to TRBJ1-2; D is ambiguous. V lost 7 bases to trimming and J lost 7 bases, with 10 bases between them. The CDR3 has 11 amino acids. Germline V gene sequence: CDR1 ENHRY, CDR2 SYGVKD. Here the CDR3 reads CAITGGSGYTF. The CDR3, as DNA: TGTGCCATCACCGGCGGTAGTGGCTACACCTTC.

The chain recombines TRBV28 with TRBJ1-6; possibly TRBD1 for D (5 bases). This CDR3 is built from 18 residues. Trimming shortened V by 4 bases and J by 0 bases, and 16 bases separated the two germline ends. CDR1 and CDR2 from the germline V gene are MDHEN and SYDVKM. The DNA for the CDR3 is TGTGCCAGCAGTTCTACAGGCCGTTTAAGCTCCTATAATTCACCCCTCCACTTT. Translated: CASSSTGRLSSYNSPLHF.

This rearrangement joins TRBV6-1 to TRBJ1-1; no clear D gene. Germline CDR1 MNHNS, CDR2 SASEGT. The CDR3 is 13 residues long. V lost 4 bases and J lost 1, with 7 bases in between. The CDR3 region has the DNA TGTGCCAGCAGTGCACAGACGAACACTGAAGCTTTCTTT. Residues: CASSAQTNTEAFF.

V and J are TRBV30 and TRBJ1-1; D is perhaps TRBD1 (6 bases). V lost 4 bases and J 1 base, leaving 19 bases between the germline ends. Germline CDR1 reads GTSNPN; CDR2 reads SVGIG (reference sequence). The CDR3 spans 16 residues. The chain's CDR3 is CAWKKGTQGKNTEAFF. The CDR3 region has the DNA TGTGCCTGGAAGAAGGGAACGCAGGGGAAGAACACTGAAGCTTTCTTT.

In nucleotides, the CDR3 is TGTGCCAGCAGTTTAAGGCCGGGACAAAACACCGGGGAGCTGTTTTTT. Translated, it gives CASSLRPGQNTGELFF. The V call is TRBV11-2, the J call TRBJ2-2; D is perhaps TRBD1 (6 bases). Germline V gene sequence: CDR1 SGHAT, CDR2 FQNNGV. Trimming removed 6 bases at V and 2 bases at J, with 16 bases between. There are 16 residues in the CDR3.

This clone showed up just a few times. The rearrangement joins TRBV4-2 to TRBJ1-2; D is perhaps TRBD1 (5 bases). Trimming took off 5 bases at V and 2 bases at J, with 12 bases between the two ends. The CDR3 spans 14 residues. Germline CDR1 LGHNA, CDR2 YNFKEQ. CDR3 coding DNA: TGTGCCAGCAGCGGTCCGGGGGGGAACTATGGCTACACCTTC. It is translated as CASSGPGGNYGYTF.

The chain couples TRBV10-1 to TRBJ2-2; 14 bases align to TRBD2. The CDR3 is made up of 17 amino acids. Germline CDR1 and CDR2: WNHNN and SYGVQD (reference sequence). Trimming removed 6 bases from V and 2 bases from J; junction bases left unmatched: 5. CDR3 sequence: CASRPGTSGGNTGELFF. DNA of the CDR3: TGCGCCAGCAGACCCGGGACTAGCGGGGGAAACACCGGGGAGCTGTTTTTT.

The chain has TRBV4-1 and TRBJ2-2, with a possible D match to TRBD2 (6 bases). The CDR3 is 14 amino acids. V was shortened by 6 bases and J by 7 bases, with 15 bases between the two germline ends. The germline gives CDR1 MGHRA, CDR2 YSYEKL. Here the CDR3 DNA reads TGCGCCAGCAGTTTAGGAGGGGAGGACGGGGAGCTGTTTTTT. This translates into CASSLGGEDGELFF.